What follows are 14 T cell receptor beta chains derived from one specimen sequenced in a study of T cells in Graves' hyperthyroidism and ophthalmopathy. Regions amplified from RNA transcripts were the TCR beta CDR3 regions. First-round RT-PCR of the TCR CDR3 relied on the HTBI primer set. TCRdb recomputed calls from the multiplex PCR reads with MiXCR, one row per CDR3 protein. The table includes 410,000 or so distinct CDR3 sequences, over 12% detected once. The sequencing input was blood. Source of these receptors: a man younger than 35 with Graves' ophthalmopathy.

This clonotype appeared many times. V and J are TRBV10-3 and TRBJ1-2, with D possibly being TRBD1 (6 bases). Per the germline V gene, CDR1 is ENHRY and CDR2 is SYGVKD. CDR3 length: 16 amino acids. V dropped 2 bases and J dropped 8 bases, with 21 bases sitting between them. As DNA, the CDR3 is TGTGCCATCAGTGAGCCTGTTCAGGGGCCCACTAAGGGCTACACCTTC. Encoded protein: CAISEPVQGPTKGYTF.

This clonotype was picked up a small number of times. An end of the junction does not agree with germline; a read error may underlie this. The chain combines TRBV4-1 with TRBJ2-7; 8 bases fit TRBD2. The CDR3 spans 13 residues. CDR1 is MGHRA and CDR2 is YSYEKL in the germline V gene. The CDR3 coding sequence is TGCGCCAGCAGCCAAGGCGGGGGGTACGCGCAGTACTTC. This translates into CASSQGGGYAQYF.

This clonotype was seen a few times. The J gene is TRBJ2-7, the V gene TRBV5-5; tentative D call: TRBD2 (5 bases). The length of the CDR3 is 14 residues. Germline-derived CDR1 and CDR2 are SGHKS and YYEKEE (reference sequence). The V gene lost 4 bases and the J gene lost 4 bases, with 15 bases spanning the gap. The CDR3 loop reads CASSPTGVLYEQYF. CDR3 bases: TGTGCCAGCAGCCCGACCGGGGTTCTATACGAGCAGTACTTC.

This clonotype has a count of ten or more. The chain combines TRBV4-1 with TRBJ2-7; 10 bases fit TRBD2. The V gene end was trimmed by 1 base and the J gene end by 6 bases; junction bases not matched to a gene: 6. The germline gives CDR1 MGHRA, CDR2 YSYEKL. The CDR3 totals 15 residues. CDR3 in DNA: TGCGCCAGCAGCCAAGTTGAACTAGCGGGATTCGAGCAGTACTTC. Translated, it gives CASSQVELAGFEQYF.

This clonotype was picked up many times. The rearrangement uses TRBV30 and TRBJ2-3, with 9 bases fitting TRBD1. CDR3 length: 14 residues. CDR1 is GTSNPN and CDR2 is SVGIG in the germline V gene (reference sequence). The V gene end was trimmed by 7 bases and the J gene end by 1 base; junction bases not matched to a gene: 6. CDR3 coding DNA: TGTGCCTCGCTGGACAGGGGAGGCACAGATACGCAGTATTTT. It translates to CASLDRGGTDTQYF.

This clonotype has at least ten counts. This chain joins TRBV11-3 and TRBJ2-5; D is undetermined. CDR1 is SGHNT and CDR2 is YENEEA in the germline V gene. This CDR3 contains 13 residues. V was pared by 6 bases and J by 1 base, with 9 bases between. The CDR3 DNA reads TGTGCCAGCAGGGTAGAAAGCCAAGAGACCCAGTACTTC. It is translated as CASRVESQETQYF.

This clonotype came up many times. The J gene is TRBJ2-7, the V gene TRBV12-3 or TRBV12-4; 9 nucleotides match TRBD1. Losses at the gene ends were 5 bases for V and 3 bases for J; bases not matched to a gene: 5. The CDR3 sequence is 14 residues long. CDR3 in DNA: TGTGCCAGCAGTCGGACAGGGGACTACTACGAGCAGTACTTC. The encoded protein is CASSRTGDYYEQYF.

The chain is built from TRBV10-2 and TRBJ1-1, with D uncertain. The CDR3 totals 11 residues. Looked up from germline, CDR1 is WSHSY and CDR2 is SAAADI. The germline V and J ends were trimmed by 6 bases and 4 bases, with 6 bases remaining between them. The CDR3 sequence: CASRSGTEAFF. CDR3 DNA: TGCGCCAGCAGGTCCGGCACTGAAGCTTTCTTT.

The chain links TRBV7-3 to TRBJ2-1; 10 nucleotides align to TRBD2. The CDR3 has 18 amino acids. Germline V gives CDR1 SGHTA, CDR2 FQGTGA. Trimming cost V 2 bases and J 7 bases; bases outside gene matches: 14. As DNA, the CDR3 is TGTGCCAGCAGCTTACTTTCTGGGCTAGCGGGAGAAGGAAATGAGCAGTTCTTC. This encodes CASSLLSGLAGEGNEQFF.

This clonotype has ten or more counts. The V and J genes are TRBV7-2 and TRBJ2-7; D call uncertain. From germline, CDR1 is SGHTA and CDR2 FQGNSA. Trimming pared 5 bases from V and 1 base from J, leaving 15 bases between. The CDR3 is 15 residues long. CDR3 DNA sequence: TGTGCCAGCAGCCAACACCAAGACGCATCCTACGAGCAGTACTTC. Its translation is CASSQHQDASYEQYF.

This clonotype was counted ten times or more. The CDR3 bases are TGTGCCAGCACCGACGGGACCGTGAACACTGAAGCTTTCTTT. It yields the protein CASTDGTVNTEAFF. The V and J genes are TRBV2 and TRBJ1-1; TRBD1 is a possible D gene (5 bases). This CDR3 has 14 amino acids. Germline V CDR1 and CDR2: SNHLY, FYNNEI. V dropped 7 bases and J dropped 0 bases, with 12 bases sitting between them.

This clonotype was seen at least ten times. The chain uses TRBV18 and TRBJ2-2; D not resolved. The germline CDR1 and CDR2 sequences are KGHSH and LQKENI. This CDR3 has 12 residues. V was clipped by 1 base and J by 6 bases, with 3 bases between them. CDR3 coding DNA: TGTGCCAGCTCACCACGGGCCGGGGAGCTGTTTTTT. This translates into CASSPRAGELFF. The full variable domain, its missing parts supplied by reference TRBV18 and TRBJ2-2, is NAGVMQNPRHLVRRRGQEARLRCSPMKGHSHVYWYRQLPEEGLKFMVYLQKENIIDESGMPKERFSAEFPKEGPSILRIQQVVRGDSAAYFCASSPRAGELFFGEGSRLTVL.

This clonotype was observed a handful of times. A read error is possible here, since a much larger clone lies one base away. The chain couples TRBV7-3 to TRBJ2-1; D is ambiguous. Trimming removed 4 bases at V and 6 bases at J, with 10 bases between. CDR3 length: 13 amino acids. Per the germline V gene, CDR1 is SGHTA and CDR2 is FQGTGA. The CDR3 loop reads CASSSGPFNEQFF. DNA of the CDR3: TGTGCCAGCAGCTCGGGCCCTTTCAATGAGCAGTTCTTC.

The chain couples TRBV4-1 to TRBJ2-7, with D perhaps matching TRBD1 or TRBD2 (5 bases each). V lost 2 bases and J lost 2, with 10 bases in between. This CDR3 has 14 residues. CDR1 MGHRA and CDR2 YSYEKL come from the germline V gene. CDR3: CASSQWGSPYEQYF. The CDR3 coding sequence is TGCGCCAGCAGCCAATGGGGGAGCCCCTACGAGCAGTACTTC.